These T cell receptor beta chains were read from a single sample in a study of T-cell reconstitution after alpha-beta-depleted transplantation in children. Each CDR3 protein is one row after TCRdb ran MiXCR on the PCR reads. The sample holds 450,000 to 500,000 distinct CDR3 sequences, about 12% seen once. The sample here was PBMCs from the stem cell graft donor, taken from the stem cell graft. These receptors were collected from a human donor who donated a stem cell graft to a child with combined immunodeficiency. CDR3s include the opening cysteine and the closing phenylalanine or tryptophan. The D gene is left open where the match is weak. Size tells how often a clone was seen (once, few, many) or the class of an expanded clone, and some rows leave it out.

clone size: -; D gene: -; J gene: TRBJ1-2; V gene: TRBV28; CDR3 protein: CASSHRSNYGYTF; CDR3 DNA: TGTGCCAGCAGCCACAGGAGCAACTATGGCTACACCTTC
clone size: -; D gene: -; J gene: TRBJ1-4; V gene: TRBV4-3; CDR3 protein: CASSPDTGRAREKLFF; CDR3 DNA: TGCGCCAGCAGCCCAGATACCGGCAGGGCTCGCGAAAAACTGTTTTTT
clone size: few; D gene: TRBD2; J gene: TRBJ2-1; V gene: TRBV10-3; CDR3 protein: CAISEPGLAGERGEQFF; CDR3 DNA: TGTGCCATCAGTGAGCCGGGACTAGCGGGAGAACGGGGTGAGCAGTTCTTC
clone size: many; D gene: -; J gene: TRBJ2-2; V gene: TRBV12-3/TRBV12-4; CDR3 protein: CASNGGWGDTGELFF; CDR3 DNA: TGTGCCAGCAACGGCGGCTGGGGGGACACCGGGGAGCTGTTTTTT
clone size: few; D gene: -; J gene: TRBJ2-5; V gene: TRBV4-3; CDR3 protein: CASSRLLGETQYF; CDR3 DNA: TGCGCCAGCAGCCGTTTGCTGGGAGAGACCCAGTACTTC
clone size: few; D gene: -; J gene: TRBJ1-3; V gene: TRBV2; CDR3 protein: CASSASVSSGNTIYF; CDR3 DNA: TGTGCCAGCAGTGCTTCAGTGAGCTCTGGAAACACCATATATTTT
clone size: few; D gene: -; J gene: TRBJ2-6; V gene: TRBV6-2/TRBV6-3; CDR3 protein: CASSLRRISGANVLTF; CDR3 DNA: TGTGCCAGCAGTCTGCGGAGGATCTCTGGGGCCAACGTCCTGACTTTC
clone size: many; D gene: -; J gene: TRBJ1-2; V gene: TRBV20-1; CDR3 protein: CSAQTITNYGYTF; CDR3 DNA: TGCAGTGCCCAAACCATCACTAACTATGGCTACACCTTC
clone size: -; D gene: TRBD2; J gene: TRBJ2-7; V gene: TRBV6-2/TRBV6-3; CDR3 protein: CASSYLAGGLHEQYF; CDR3 DNA: TGTGCCAGCAGTTACCTAGCGGGGGGGCTCCACGAGCAGTACTTC
clone size: -; D gene: -; J gene: TRBJ2-7; V gene: TRBV7-9; CDR3 protein: CASSLPGDTYEQYF; CDR3 DNA: TGTGCCAGCAGCTTGCCGGGAGACACCTACGAGCAGTACTTC
clone size: many; D gene: TRBD1; J gene: TRBJ1-2; V gene: TRBV13; CDR3 protein: CASSRDRGYTF; CDR3 DNA: TGTGCCAGCAGCCGGGACAGGGGCTACACCTTC
clone size: few; D gene: TRBD2; J gene: TRBJ2-5; V gene: TRBV15; CDR3 protein: CATSRDLAGAGETQYF; CDR3 DNA: TGTGCCACCAGCAGAGATCTAGCGGGGGCGGGGGAGACCCAGTACTTC
clone size: few; D gene: TRBD1; J gene: TRBJ2-2; V gene: TRBV4-1; CDR3 protein: CASSRYRDSGTGELFF; CDR3 DNA: TGCGCCAGCAGCCGATATCGGGACAGTGGGACCGGGGAGCTGTTTTTT
clone size: few; D gene: TRBD1; J gene: TRBJ2-2; V gene: TRBV25-1; CDR3 protein: CASSVRQGPNTGELFF; CDR3 DNA: TGTGCCAGCAGTGTCCGACAGGGGCCAAACACCGGGGAGCTGTTTTTT
clone size: few; D gene: -; J gene: TRBJ2-1; V gene: TRBV12-3/TRBV12-4; CDR3 protein: CASSSNVGAKQFF; CDR3 DNA: TGTGCCAGCAGCTCAAACGTGGGGGCTAAGCAGTTCTTC
clone size: few; D gene: -; J gene: TRBJ2-1; V gene: TRBV4-3; CDR3 protein: CASSQDSRTGEQFF; CDR3 DNA: TGCGCCAGCAGCCAAGACTCCCGAACAGGAGAGCAGTTCTTC
clone size: few; D gene: -; J gene: TRBJ2-7; V gene: TRBV12-3/TRBV12-4; CDR3 protein: CASSLAGTRYEQYF; CDR3 DNA: TGTGCCAGCAGTTTAGCGGGGACCAGGTATGAGCAGTACTTC
clone size: many; D gene: TRBD2; J gene: TRBJ2-5; V gene: TRBV10-3; CDR3 protein: CAISGLAQETQYF; CDR3 DNA: TGTGCCATCAGCGGACTAGCGCAAGAGACCCAGTACTTC
clone size: -; D gene: -; J gene: TRBJ2-3; V gene: TRBV28; CDR3 protein: CASTHMARRAADTQYF; CDR3 DNA: TGTGCCAGCACCCACATGGCGAGGAGGGCCGCAGATACGCAGTATTTT
clone size: few; D gene: -; J gene: TRBJ1-1; V gene: TRBV4-3; CDR3 protein: CASSLSLRGGNTEAFF; CDR3 DNA: TGCGCCAGCAGCCTAAGTCTCCGTGGCGGGAACACTGAAGCTTTCTTT
clone size: -; D gene: -; J gene: TRBJ2-3; V gene: TRBV11-3; CDR3 protein: CASSLGLVRRPEHTGYADTQYF; CDR3 DNA: TGTGCCAGCAGCTTAGGGTTGGTGCGGAGGCCGGAGCACACTGGGTACGCAGATACGCAGTATTTT
clone size: -; D gene: TRBD2; J gene: TRBJ2-3; V gene: TRBV20-1; CDR3 protein: CSARDLGVLAGGGGTDTQYF; CDR3 DNA: TGCAGTGCTAGAGATTTGGGTGTACTAGCGGGAGGGGGAGGCACAGATACGCAGTATTTT
clone size: many; D gene: -; J gene: TRBJ2-7; V gene: TRBV9; CDR3 protein: CASSLAPGNYEQYF; CDR3 DNA: TGTGCCAGCAGCCTAGCCCCGGGGAACTACGAGCAGTACTTC
clone size: few; D gene: TRBD1; J gene: TRBJ2-2; V gene: TRBV6-2/TRBV6-3; CDR3 protein: CASSIDRDYTGELFF; CDR3 DNA: TGTGCCAGCAGTATAGACAGGGATTACACCGGGGAGCTGTTTTTT
clone size: -; D gene: -; J gene: TRBJ2-5; V gene: TRBV20-1; CDR3 protein: CSFRGGAPQETQYF; CDR3 DNA: TGCAGTTTTAGGGGCGGGGCTCCCCAAGAGACCCAGTACTTC
clone size: few; D gene: -; J gene: TRBJ2-3; V gene: TRBV29-1; CDR3 protein: CSVEEGGWTDTQYF; CDR3 DNA: TGCAGCGTTGAAGAAGGGGGTTGGACAGATACGCAGTATTTT
clone size: -; D gene: -; J gene: TRBJ2-1; V gene: TRBV7-2; CDR3 protein: CASSPPDRYEQFF; CDR3 DNA: TGTGCCAGCAGCCCGCCGGATAGGTATGAGCAGTTCTTC
clone size: -; D gene: -; J gene: TRBJ2-2; V gene: TRBV28; CDR3 protein: CASSLLGDTNTGELFF; CDR3 DNA: TGTGCCAGCAGTTTACTGGGTGACACGAACACCGGGGAGCTGTTTTTT
clone size: many; D gene: -; J gene: TRBJ2-1; V gene: TRBV4-1; CDR3 protein: CASSQGFRGRNEQFF; CDR3 DNA: TGCGCCAGCAGCCAAGGATTCAGGGGACGGAATGAGCAGTTCTTC
clone size: many; D gene: -; J gene: TRBJ1-2; V gene: TRBV7-9; CDR3 protein: CASPSDYGYTF; CDR3 DNA: TGTGCCAGTCCTTCTGACTATGGCTACACCTTC
clone size: -; D gene: TRBD1; J gene: TRBJ2-5; V gene: TRBV6-2/TRBV6-3; CDR3 protein: CASSDGISGGRETQYF; CDR3 DNA: TGTGCCAGCAGTGATGGTATTTCAGGGGGCAGAGAGACCCAGTACTTC
clone size: many; D gene: -; J gene: TRBJ2-3; V gene: TRBV12-3/TRBV12-4; CDR3 protein: CASNLAGLPVF; CDR3 DNA: TGTGCCAGCAACCTTGCGGGACTGCCGGTTTTT
clone size: many; D gene: TRBD1; J gene: TRBJ1-2; V gene: TRBV4-2; CDR3 protein: CASSLTGVDYGYTF; CDR3 DNA: TGTGCCAGCAGCCTTACAGGGGTGGACTATGGCTACACCTTC
clone size: many; D gene: TRBD1; J gene: TRBJ1-1; V gene: TRBV18; CDR3 protein: CASSPPASYRGHTEAFF; CDR3 DNA: TGTGCCAGCTCACCACCTGCCTCTTACAGGGGGCACACTGAAGCTTTCTTT
clone size: many; D gene: TRBD2; J gene: TRBJ2-5; V gene: TRBV20-1; CDR3 protein: CSARGPAGGTETQYF; CDR3 DNA: TGCAGTGCTAGAGGCCCAGCGGGGGGGACGGAGACCCAGTACTTC
clone size: few; D gene: -; J gene: TRBJ2-3; V gene: TRBV6-4; CDR3 protein: CASSRGAEDTQYF; CDR3 DNA: TGTGCCAGCAGTCGGGGGGCCGAAGATACGCAGTATTTT
clone size: many; D gene: -; J gene: TRBJ1-3; V gene: TRBV29-1; CDR3 protein: CSVAPVNPEGSGNTIYF; CDR3 DNA: TGCAGCGTTGCCCCTGTTAATCCCGAAGGCTCTGGAAACACCATATATTTT
clone size: -; D gene: TRBD2; J gene: TRBJ2-1; V gene: TRBV12-3/TRBV12-4; CDR3 protein: CASNPGTSGSSEQFF; CDR3 DNA: TGTGCCAGCAATCCCGGGACTAGCGGGAGTTCTGAGCAGTTCTTC
clone size: -; D gene: -; J gene: TRBJ2-7; V gene: TRBV11-1; CDR3 protein: CASSSRVSYEQYF; CDR3 DNA: TGTGCCAGCAGCTCTAGAGTGTCCTACGAGCAGTACTTC
clone size: -; D gene: TRBD1; J gene: TRBJ1-6; V gene: TRBV3-1; CDR3 protein: CASSPTGGRRNSPLHF; CDR3 DNA: TGTGCCAGCAGCCCGACAGGGGGCCGACGTAATTCACCCCTCCACTTT
clone size: few; D gene: -; J gene: TRBJ2-7; V gene: TRBV5-1; CDR3 protein: CASSLEIRKEQYF; CDR3 DNA: TGCGCCAGCAGCTTGGAAATCCGGAAAGAGCAGTACTTC
clone size: few; D gene: -; J gene: TRBJ2-3; V gene: TRBV30; CDR3 protein: CASRGQHDTDTQYF; CDR3 DNA: TGTGCCTCCCGAGGACAGCATGACACAGATACGCAGTATTTT